Sequencing of this TCR beta chain was carried out in a study of T cell responses to AZD1222 COVID-19 vaccine. Whole-study results and caveats: Donors, mostly white British, included more females; clonal diversity was possibly underestimated. Seropositive status at baseline applied to only five or six AZD1222 recipients. Every sample of the repertoires postdated the peak T cell response.

Concerning this clone: What it binds is not known.

Assay: immunoSEQ multiplex PCR; the TCRdb copy retains only in-frame clones and omits some. This sample has approximately 300,000 clones; almost 95% occur once, and the top ten carry around 0.5%. Germline CDR1 reads SGHRS; CDR2 reads YFSETQ. The trim removed 2 bases at V and 8 bases at J, leaving 13 bases unmatched. There are 17 residues in the CDR3. This sequence was found in an adult who received the AZD1222 COVID-19 vaccine. The rearrangement uses TRBV5-1 and TRBJ2-1; 10 bases align to TRBD2. The input for sequencing was peripheral blood, taken 28 days after the second AZD1222 dose. The CDR3 DNA sequence: TGCGCCAGCAGCTTCGAGCGGGAGGGTGGAAGGGGGGATGAGCAGTTCTTC. Translation gives CASSFEREGGRGDEQFF.